This T cell receptor beta chain derives from a study of CD8 T cells in ankylosing spondylitis (dated by TCRdb to about 2017). For the study in its entirety: T cell receptor beta repertoires were profiled in healthy donors and ankylosing spondylitis patients so that disease-linked TCR variants could be found. The whole study cohort included about a hundred healthy donors and over 20 ankylosing spondylitis patients. Peripheral blood was sampled, and synovial fluid was also collected from ankylosing spondylitis patients.

The instrument given in TCRdb is Illumina HiSeq 2500. TCR beta libraries were prepared by quantitative 5'-RACE with molecular barcodes. From the authors' description of their analysis: A new computational method, built on a probabilistic model of VDJ rearrangement, was used to identify disease-linked TCR variants. TCRdb passed the public sequencing reads through fastp at Q25 and MiXCR, retaining productive beta sequences. A single entry per CDR3 protein holds the most common genes and DNA from its merged rows. These V and J calls are TCRdb output, not the study's own analysis. Recorded for this sample are around 490,000 distinct CDR3 sequences; approximately 5% of them occurred a single time. The top ten clonotypes cover approximately 3.5% of the sample. Between the V and J ends, shortened by 4 bases and 9 bases respectively, the junction contains 16 bases. The germline V gene gives CDR1 as KGHSH and CDR2 as LQKENI. There are 14 amino acids in the CDR3, from cysteine to phenylalanine inclusive. Here the CDR3 DNA is all that survives: 42 bases in frame from base 1.

This clonotype was seen only a few times. It lacks a known antigen. It has no much larger one-base neighbor in the sample; base qualities were not kept. Overall results and qualifications from the work: Significant enrichment of the disease-linked clones was reported in matched synovial fluid samples from ankylosing spondylitis patients. The disease-linked clones showed a CD8+ phenotype and occurred at relatively low frequencies in peripheral blood. A TCR beta motif of about eight highly homologous amino acid variants appeared characteristic of blood from ankylosing spondylitis patients. Some of the motif variants had been reported before in the synovial fluid and blood of reactive arthritis patients, a finding that suggests common disease-initiation mechanisms.

The sequenced sample was blood, either unsorted or a sorted T cell fraction (not recorded which). The receptor comes from a male donor with ankylosing spondylitis. The chain is encoded by TRBV18 joined to TRBJ1-5, and TRBD1 may be the D gene, going by 6 matching bases. The sequenced DNA is TGTGCCAGCTCACTCGGGGGGGCCGGCCCGCCCCAGCATTTT. It translates to CASSLGGAGPPQHF.